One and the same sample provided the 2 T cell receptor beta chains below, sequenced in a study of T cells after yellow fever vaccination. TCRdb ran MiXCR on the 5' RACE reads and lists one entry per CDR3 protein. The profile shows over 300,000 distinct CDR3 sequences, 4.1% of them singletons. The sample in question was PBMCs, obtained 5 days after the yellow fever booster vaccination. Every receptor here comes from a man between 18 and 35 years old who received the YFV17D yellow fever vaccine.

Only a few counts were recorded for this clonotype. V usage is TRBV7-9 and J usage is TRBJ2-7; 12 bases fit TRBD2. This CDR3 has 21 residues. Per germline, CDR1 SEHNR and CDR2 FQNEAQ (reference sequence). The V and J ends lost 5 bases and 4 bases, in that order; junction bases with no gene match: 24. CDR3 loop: CASSVRDRELKTSGGLYEQYF. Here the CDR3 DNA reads TGTGCCAGCAGCGTCCGGGACAGGGAGCTTAAGACTAGCGGGGGCCTTTACGAGCAGTACTTC.

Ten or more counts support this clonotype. CDR3 in amino acids: CASSAEAKPPPYNEQFF. DNA of the CDR3: TGCGCCAGCAGCGCGGAGGCTAAACCTCCTCCCTACAATGAGCAGTTCTTC. J is TRBJ2-1 and V is TRBV5-1, with a possible D match to TRBD2 (5 bases). Germline assignment: CDR1 SGHRS and CDR2 YFSETQ. The V end lost 4 bases, the J end lost 2 bases, and 19 bases lay between the germline ends. The CDR3 is 17 residues long.